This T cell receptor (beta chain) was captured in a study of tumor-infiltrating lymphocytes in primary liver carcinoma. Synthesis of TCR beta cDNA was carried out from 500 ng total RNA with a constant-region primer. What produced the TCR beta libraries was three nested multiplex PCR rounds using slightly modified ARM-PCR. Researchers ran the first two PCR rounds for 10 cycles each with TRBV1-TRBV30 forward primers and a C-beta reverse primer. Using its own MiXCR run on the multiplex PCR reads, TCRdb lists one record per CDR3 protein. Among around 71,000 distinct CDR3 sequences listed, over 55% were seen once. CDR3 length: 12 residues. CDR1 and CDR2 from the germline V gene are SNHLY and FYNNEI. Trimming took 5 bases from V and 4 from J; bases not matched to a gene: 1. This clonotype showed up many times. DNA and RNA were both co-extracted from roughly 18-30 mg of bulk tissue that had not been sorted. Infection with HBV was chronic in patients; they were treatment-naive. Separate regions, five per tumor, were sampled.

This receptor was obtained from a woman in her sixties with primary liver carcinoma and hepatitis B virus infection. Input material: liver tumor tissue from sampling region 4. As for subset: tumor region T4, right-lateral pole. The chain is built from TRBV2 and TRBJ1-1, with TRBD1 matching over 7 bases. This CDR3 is CASSSGGTEAFF. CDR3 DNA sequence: TGTGCCAGCAGTTCAGGGGGCACTGAAGCTTTCTTT. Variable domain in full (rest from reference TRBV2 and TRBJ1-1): EPEVTQTPSHQVTQMGQEVILRCVPISNHLYFYWYRQILGQKVEFLVSFYNNEISEKSEIFDDQFSVERPDGSNFTLKIRSTKLEDSAMYFCASSSGGTEAFFGQGTRLTVV.